The 24 T cell receptor beta chains given below trace back to one sample, sequenced in a study of identifying expanded T cells in peripheral blood. The data were produced by immunoSEQ multiplex PCR, yet TCRdb's version contains in-frame clones alone and is incomplete. Among 75,000 to 90,000 clones listed, 70% to 90% were seen once. Sequenced: blood. The receptors shown here come from a person between 18 and 70 years old in good health.

The chain uses TRBV10-3 and TRBJ2-5, with 10 bases fitting TRBD2. Germline CDR1 and CDR2: ENHRY and SYGVKD. V dropped 6 bases and J dropped 1; count of bases not matched to a gene: 2. The length of the CDR3 is 14 residues. Written as DNA, the CDR3 is TGTGCCATCAGCCGACTAGCGGGCCAAGAGACCCAGTACTTC. Translation: CAISRLAGQETQYF.

V gene TRBV7-6 combines with J gene TRBJ2-2, with D unclear. V dropped 2 bases and J dropped 0 bases, with 10 bases sitting between them. Germline values: CDR1 SGHVS, CDR2 FNYEAQ. The CDR3 covers 16 residues. The CDR3 sequence is CASSLSNGANTGELFF. In nucleotides, the CDR3 is TGTGCCAGCAGCTTATCCAACGGCGCGAACACCGGGGAGCTGTTTTTT.

The chain joins TRBV7-2 to TRBJ2-1; no definite D call. Per germline, CDR1 SGHTA and CDR2 FQGNSA. Trimming took off 1 base at V and 6 bases at J, with 10 bases between the two ends. The CDR3 has 14 residues. The CDR3 region has the DNA TGTGCCAGCAGCTTAGTACAGCTGACCAATGAGCAGTTCTTC. It codes for CASSLVQLTNEQFF. Together with reference TRBV7-2 and TRBJ2-1, the CDR3 gives the full variable domain: GAGVSQSPSNKVTEKGKDVELRCDPISGHTALYWYRQSLGQGLEFLIYFQGNSAPDKSGLPSDRFSAERTGGSVSTLTIQRTQQEDSAVYLCASSLVQLTNEQFFGPGTRLTVL.

This rearrangement joins TRBV2 to TRBJ2-2; the D gene could be TRBD1 or TRBD2 (5 bases each). CDR1 is SNHLY and CDR2 is FYNNEI in the germline V gene. Trimming stripped 6 bases from V and 14 bases from J, with 16 bases between. The CDR3 is made up of 12 amino acids. The chain's CDR3 is CASSGLAGGLFF. For the CDR3, the DNA is TGTGCCAGCAGCGGACTTGCTGGGGGACTGTTTTTT. The full variable domain, completed using reference TRBV2 and TRBJ2-2, is EPEVTQTPSHQVTQMGQEVILRCVPISNHLYFYWYRQILGQKVEFLVSFYNNEISEKSEIFDDQFSVERPDGSNFTLKIRSTKLEDSAMYFCASSGLAGGLFFGEGSRLTVL.

The chain couples TRBV2 to TRBJ1-2, with 9 positions matching TRBD1. The trim removed 6 bases at V and 4 bases at J, leaving 6 bases unmatched. CDR3 length equals 14 residues. The germline V gene has CDR1 SNHLY and CDR2 FYNNEI. The CDR3 DNA reads as TGTGCCAGCAGGCACGGGACAGGGTCCTATGGCTACACCTTC. Translation gives CASRHGTGSYGYTF.

The chain uses TRBV2 and TRBJ1-3, with D possibly being TRBD1 (5 bases). The V end was cut by 8 bases, the J end by 0 bases, with 17 bases between. Germline V CDR1 and CDR2: SNHLY, FYNNEI. This CDR3 contains 16 residues. Here the CDR3 reads CASLFPGRRSGNTIYF. Written as DNA, the CDR3 is TGTGCCAGCCTCTTCCCGGGACGCCGCTCTGGAAACACCATATATTTT.

In this sample, this clone turned up once. V gene TRBV29-1 combines with J gene TRBJ2-5, with D perhaps matching TRBD1 (5 bases). CDR3 length equals 13 residues. CDR1 is SQVTM and CDR2 is ANQGSEA in the germline V gene. V was cut by 2 bases and J by 2 bases, with 9 bases left in between. CDR3 loop: CSVEPREQETQYF. In nucleotides, the CDR3 is TGCAGCGTTGAACCCAGGGAACAAGAGACCCAGTACTTC. Complete variable domain (other parts from reference TRBV29-1 and TRBJ2-5): SAVISQKPSRDICQRGTSLTIQCQVDSQVTMMFWYRQQPGQSLTLIATANQGSEATYESGFVIDKFPISRPNLTFSTLTVSNMSPEDSSIYLCSVEPREQETQYFGPGTRLLVL.

The gene calls are TRBV19 and TRBJ1-2, with TRBD1 as a possible D gene (5 bases). Germline CDR1 is LNHDA and CDR2 is SQIVND (reference sequence). Trimming took off 7 bases at V and 6 bases at J, with 18 bases between the two ends. CDR3 length: 14 amino acids. This chain's CDR3 is CASTHWLGVNGYTF. The CDR3 DNA reads as TGTGCCAGTACCCACTGGCTGGGGGTAAATGGCTACACCTTC. The full variable domain, rest sourced from reference TRBV19 and TRBJ1-2, is DGGITQSPKYLFRKEGQNVTLSCEQNLNHDAMYWYRQDPGQGLRLIYYSQIVNDFQKGDIAEGYSVSREKKESFPLTVTSAQKNPTAFYLCASTHWLGVNGYTFGSGTRLTVV.

V usage is TRBV19 and J usage is TRBJ2-5; a possible D gene is TRBD1 (5 bases). The CDR3 has 16 amino acids. Trimming left V 5 bases short and J 2 bases short, with 18 bases between. CDR1 is LNHDA and CDR2 is SQIVND in the germline V gene (reference sequence). The CDR3 DNA reads TGTGCCAGTAGTTTCCAGGGCCGGGCAATACAAGAGACCCAGTACTTC. It specifies CASSFQGRAIQETQYF.

The chain links TRBV11-3 to TRBJ2-2, with D possibly TRBD2 on 6 matching bases. V lost 1 base and J 2 bases, leaving 14 bases between the germline ends. The CDR3 has 17 residues. CDR1 is SGHNT, CDR2 YENEEA, per germline. The CDR3 protein is CASSLGGDSGNTGELFF. The CDR3 DNA reads as TGTGCCAGCAGCTTAGGAGGGGATAGCGGCAACACCGGGGAGCTGTTTTTT.

V usage is TRBV28 and J usage is TRBJ2-7, with D unresolved. Germline V gene lookup returns CDR1 MDHEN and CDR2 SYDVKM. Trimming cost V 5 bases and J 2 bases, with 7 bases left between them. This CDR3 is 12 amino acids long. The CDR3 sequence is CASSLHTYEQYF. CDR3 DNA sequence: TGTGCCAGCAGTCTCCATACCTACGAGCAGTACTTC.

This chain links TRBV30 with TRBJ1-2; D is unclear. CDR3 length: 15 amino acids. Germline V gene data show CDR1 as GTSNPN and CDR2 as SVGIG (reference sequence). V was clipped by 2 bases and J by 1 base, with 14 bases between them. The CDR3 DNA follows: TGTGCCTGGAGTATCACGCAGAACATTAACTATGGCTACACCTTC. This encodes CAWSITQNINYGYTF.

V and J are TRBV7-9 and TRBJ1-5; 8 positions agree with TRBD1. There are 14 residues in the CDR3. V shed 3 bases, J shed 7 bases, and the junction held 5 bases outside the gene matches. Germline CDR1 is SEHNR and CDR2 is FQNEAQ (reference sequence). This CDR3 reads CASSLDRVGQPQHF. The CDR3 DNA sequence: TGTGCCAGCAGCTTGGACAGGGTCGGACAGCCCCAGCATTTT.

The CDR3 DNA is TGTGCCAGCAGTCTTAGACAGAACACTGAAGCTTTCTTT. Translation gives CASSLRQNTEAFF. The chain recombines TRBV27 with TRBJ1-1; D is uncertain. The CDR3 contains 13 residues. Trimming stripped 5 bases from V and 1 base from J, with 8 bases between. Germline CDR1 MNHEY, CDR2 SMNVEV (reference sequence).

The rearrangement links TRBV7-2 to TRBJ1-5, with 7 bases lining up with TRBD1. Unmatched junction bases numbered 5, after V lost 5 bases and J lost 4 bases. Germline CDR1 SGHTA, CDR2 FQGNSA. This CDR3 spans 14 amino acids. This CDR3 is CASSPGGRNQPQHF. The CDR3 region has the DNA TGTGCCAGCAGCCCAGGGGGGCGGAATCAGCCCCAGCATTTT.

The CDR3 DNA sequence: TGTGCCAGCAGTCCCTGGACGGCCTCGGACACTGAAGCTTTCTTT. Amino acid sequence: CASSPWTASDTEAFF. The chain carries TRBV2 and TRBJ1-1, with D hard to call. Germline assignment: CDR1 SNHLY and CDR2 FYNNEI. CDR3 length: 15 amino acids. V was trimmed by 5 bases and J by 3 bases, leaving 16 bases between them.

CDR3 sequence reads: CASSPDMFNYGYTF. The CDR3 nucleotides read TGTGCCAGCAGTCCGGACATGTTTAACTATGGCTACACCTTC. V usage is TRBV2 and J usage is TRBJ1-2, with a weak D call TRBD1 (5 bases). Germline V gene data show CDR1 as SNHLY and CDR2 as FYNNEI. V lost 5 bases and J lost 1, with 11 bases in between. The CDR3 is 14 amino acids.

This rearrangement joins TRBV5-6 to TRBJ1-2, with D perhaps matching TRBD1 (5 bases). In germline, CDR1 is SGHDT, CDR2 YYEEEE. The CDR3 spans 19 residues. V shed 1 base and J shed 7 bases, with 29 bases lying between them. The CDR3 DNA reads as TGTGCCAGCAGCTTGCTGCGGACCGGGGCAGGGTCTTTTCAGCGTGGCTACACCTTC. Its translation: CASSLLRTGAGSFQRGYTF.

This clone is a singleton in its sample. The chain recombines TRBV5-1 with TRBJ2-7, with D perhaps matching TRBD2 (5 bases). V gave up 0 bases and J gave up 0 bases, with 10 bases separating them. This CDR3 spans 15 amino acids. In germline, CDR1 is SGHRS, CDR2 YFSETQ. The CDR3, as DNA: TGCGCCAGCAGCTTGGGAGGGATCGGCTCCTACGAGCAGTACTTC. Its protein is CASSLGGIGSYEQYF.

In its sample, this clone was seen a few times. CDR3 sequence: CASSLERAYGYTF. The CDR3 bases are TGTGCCAGCAGCTTAGAACGGGCCTATGGCTACACCTTC. The rearrangement links TRBV7-8 to TRBJ1-2; D gene uncertain. The germline V gene has CDR1 SGHVS and CDR2 FQNEAQ. Trimming removed 1 base from V and 4 bases from J, with 7 bases in between. The CDR3 spans 13 residues.

The chain recombines TRBV12-5 with TRBJ2-5; 7 nucleotides align to TRBD1. Germline values: CDR1 LGHNT, CDR2 FRNRAP. With V trimmed by 5 bases and J by 5 bases, 11 bases remained unmatched. This CDR3 is built from 15 residues. CDR3 DNA sequence: TGTGCTAGTGGTGTGGGAACAGGGGCTGGGGAGACCCAGTACTTC. It yields the protein CASGVGTGAGETQYF.

The chain employs TRBV19 and TRBJ2-5; D remains unclear. CDR3 length equals 16 residues. V was trimmed by 4 bases and J by 1 base, leaving 16 bases between them. In germline, CDR1 is LNHDA, CDR2 SQIVND (reference sequence). CDR3 in amino acids: CASSKGRSGFQETQYF. CDR3 nucleotides: TGTGCCAGTAGTAAGGGCAGGTCGGGTTTCCAAGAGACCCAGTACTTC.

The chain recombines TRBV5-1 with TRBJ1-1; D not certain. Per germline, CDR1 SGHRS and CDR2 YFSETQ. V lost 0 bases and J lost 1, with 4 bases in between. This CDR3 contains 13 residues. The CDR3 nucleotides are TGCGCCAGCAGCTTGGTTCCGAACACTGAAGCTTTCTTT. Amino acid sequence: CASSLVPNTEAFF.

The V call is TRBV7-8, the J call TRBJ1-1, with D uncertain. The germline V gene encodes CDR1 SGHVS and CDR2 FQNEAQ. With 2 bases removed from V and 11 bases from J, the gap between germline ends came to 15 bases. The CDR3 contains 13 residues. CDR3 amino acids: CASSLPGPRDAFF. The CDR3 DNA reads as TGTGCCAGCAGCTTACCGGGTCCACGCGACGCTTTCTTT. The full variable domain, completed using reference TRBV7-8 and TRBJ1-1, is GAGVSQSPRYKVAKRGQDVALRCDPISGHVSLFWYQQALGQGPEFLTYFQNEAQLDKSGLPSDRFFAERPEGSVSTLKIQRTQQEDSAVYLCASSLPGPRDAFFGQGTRLTVV.